The T cell receptor (beta chain) described here comes from a study of blood T cell repertoires in COVID-19. Overall study context: Sites in the United States, Italy and Spain provided acute and convalescent COVID-19 samples. PBMCs, B-cell-depleted T cells, or T cells provided the cDNA or gDNA that made up the material.

Seattle's enrolled individuals joined amid active infection and were then monitored longitudinally. Germline-derived CDR1 and CDR2 are MDHEN and SYDVKM. This CDR3 has 12 amino acids. The V and J ends lost 2 bases and 6 bases respectively, with 5 bases between them. Per the study methods: Scientists estimated how many nucleated cells there were by amplifying reference gene primers. TCRdb's copy holds only in-frame clones and misses some; the assay was immunoSEQ multiplex PCR. V and J calls and clone size are those listed in that table; D and trimming were worked out from the DNA. The profile shows more than 300,000 clones, roughly 89% of them singletons.

This sequence was found in a woman aged 25 to 39 with COVID-19, enrolled during active disease. The chain has TRBV28 and TRBJ2-1; D is ambiguous. The source material was peripheral blood. This CDR3 is CASSLIVNEQFF. In DNA form, the CDR3 reads TGTGCCAGCAGTTTAATCGTCAATGAGCAGTTCTTC.